A single TCR beta chain is shown here with its context. This receptor's antigen is unknown. No base quality information exists; no much larger clone differs at one position. Per the germline V gene (reference sequence), GTSNPN is the CDR1 and SVGIG is the CDR2. The CDR3 has 16 amino acids, counting the end cysteine and phenylalanine. Kept here is only the CDR3 DNA, which spans 48 bases and is read in frame from base 1. The V and J ends are trimmed by 0 bases and 2 bases, leaving 14 bases between them. The immunoSEQ Assay, a bias-controlled multiplex PCR, was used to amplify TCRbeta CDR3 regions from genomic DNA. Processing in the source paper ran as follows. The number of nucleated cells in each sample was estimated from the amplification of reference gene primers within the assay. Sequence reads were collapsed and filtered to measure the absolute abundance of every unique TCRbeta CDR3 rearrangement. Productive Simpson clonality was computed per sample as the square root of Simpson's diversity index over productive rearrangements. Entries here come from immuneACCESS through TCRdb and include only in-frame sequences with V and J called. Some clones fail to appear in such tables; in the studies checked, an unresolved V gene covers under half of the shortfall, and the cause of the remainder is unknown. V, J and clone size were drawn from that table, and D and trimming were deduced from the DNA. Recorded for this sample are around 89,000 clones; more than 70% of them occurred a single time. Of the sample, about an eighth falls within the top ten clones.

Collaborating institutions collected whole blood in K2EDTA tubes following their own protocols. Collaborator samples were shipped for TCRbeta analysis as frozen whole blood, isolated PBMCs, or DNA extracted from either sample type. The data belong to a study of blood T cell repertoires in COVID-19 (dated by TCRdb to about 2020). Study-wide context: Samples covering the acute and convalescent phases of COVID-19 were provided by collaborators in the United States, Italy and Spain. The material from the prospective study consisted of cDNA or gDNA derived from T cells, B-cell-depleted T cells, or PBMCs. Sample metadata almost always included a de-identified subject ID, COVID-19 status, age in years and sex. The samples were drawn from two sources: the first 160 participants of the ongoing ImmuneRACE study, and some 1,300 subjects contributed by 6 global collaborators. Where HLA class I and class II types were available, the types were taken from metadata supplied by the sample provider, not from assay-based typing. The dataset comprised deeply sampled blood TCRbeta repertoires from subjects exposed to, actively infected with, or recovered from COVID-19. A freely available public database, intended as a resource for researchers studying the immune response to SARS-CoV-2, is where the repertoires were released.

The paper's findings and limits, for the study overall: The quantity of clinical and demographic metadata differed by source and by participant and was supplied without curation.

The TCR comes from a woman over 75 with acute or convalescent COVID-19. Specimen: peripheral blood. The chain couples TRBV30 to TRBJ1-3, with a weak D call of TRBD1 (6 bases match). The CDR3 corresponds to CAWSVGGGATGNTIYF. DNA sequence: TGTGCCTGGAGTGTTGGTGGGGGGGCAACTGGAAACACCATATATTTT.